The clone carrying this TCR beta chain has just a few counts. The CDR3 consists of 15 residues. The V gene lost 1 base and the J gene lost 0 bases, with 8 bases spanning the gap. CDR1 is SGHTA and CDR2 is FQGTGA in the germline V gene. Only in-frame clones appear in the TCRdb table, and some are missing; sequencing was by immunoSEQ multiplex PCR. The repertoire holds approximately 66,000 clones, with 70% to 90% as singletons. The source of the sample is a study of technical replicates of blood from a handful of donors. The TCR sequence derives from a human donor in good health. Some clones in this sample may be carry-over from other donors' samples. The sample consisted of PBMCs. This chain uses TRBV7-3 with TRBJ2-3; no reliable D call. CDR3 nucleotide sequence: TGTGCCAGCAGCTTAAGTGAACAGAGCACAGATACGCAGTATTTT. Protein: CASSLSEQSTDTQYF. The whole variable domain, remainder taken from reference TRBV7-3 and TRBJ2-3, is GAGVSQTPSNKVTEKGKYVELRCDPISGHTALYWYRQSLGQGPEFLIYFQGTGAADDSGLPNDRFFAVRPEGSVSTLKIQRTERGDSAVYLCASSLSEQSTDTQYFGPGTRLTVL.